Shown below are 26 T cell receptor beta chains from a single sample sequenced in a study of technical replicates of blood from four donors. The repertoire was sequenced with immunoSEQ multiplex PCR; TCRdb's copy has only in-frame clones and lacks some. The sample consists of 75,000 to 95,000 clones, 90% to 96% of them appearing once. Material: T cells isolated from PBMCs. All receptors come from a human donor in good health.

This chain joins TRBV7-2 and TRBJ2-7, with 7 positions matching TRBD1. The CDR3 covers 15 residues. Germline trimming cut 5 bases from V and 0 bases from J; bases unmatched to any gene: 7. Germline CDR1 reads SGHTA; CDR2 reads FQGNSA. CDR3 bases: TGTGCCAGCAGCGAAACCGGGACAGTCTCCTACGAGCAGTACTTC. It specifies CASSETGTVSYEQYF.

About this clone itself: Germline and junction disagree at one end, which may indicate a read error. J is TRBJ2-3 and V is TRBV18; 14 bases agree with TRBD2. Germline V gene lookup returns CDR1 KGHSH and CDR2 LQKENI. The CDR3 totals 17 residues. The CDR3 region has the DNA TGTGCCAGCTCGCCACTTGCCGGACTAGCGGGAGGAGATACGCAGTATTTT. It specifies CASSPLAGLAGGDTQYF.

The table lists this clone with a count of one. V gene TRBV9 combines with J gene TRBJ1-2; a possible D gene is TRBD1 (5 bases). V was trimmed by 0 bases and J by 3 bases, leaving 6 bases between them. Germline V lookup: CDR1 SGDLS, CDR2 YYNGEE. The CDR3 contains 13 residues. The CDR3 nucleotides read TGTGCCAGCAGCGTAGCGGGGGACTATGGCTACACCTTC. Translating gives CASSVAGDYGYTF.

In its sample, this clone was seen once. The gene calls are TRBV6-1 and TRBJ2-7; perhaps TRBD2 as D (7 bases). V was cut by 2 bases and J by 1 base, with 15 bases left in between. This CDR3 is 16 amino acids long. Germline V CDR1 and CDR2: MNHNS, SASEGT. CDR3 sequence reads: CASSEYGGLASYEQYF. As DNA, the CDR3 is TGTGCCAGCAGTGAATACGGGGGGCTTGCTTCCTACGAGCAGTACTTC.

The chain recombines TRBV4-1 with TRBJ2-1; 10 bases are a match to TRBD1. The CDR3 is 16 amino acids. The V gene end was trimmed by 3 bases and the J gene end by 5 bases; junction bases not matched to a gene: 7. Germline V gene sequence: CDR1 MGHRA, CDR2 YSYEKL. The CDR3 coding sequence is TGCGCCAGCAGCCATCCGGGACAGGGGTGGAACAATGAGCAGTTCTTC. Its translation is CASSHPGQGWNNEQFF.

The chain uses TRBV9 and TRBJ2-7; a possible D gene is TRBD2 (7 bases). CDR3 length: 18 residues. The germline CDR1 and CDR2 sequences are SGDLS and YYNGEE. Trimming removed 4 bases at V and 5 bases at J, with 28 bases between. The CDR3 here is CASSPSTFPRRGAHEQYF. In DNA, the CDR3 is TGTGCCAGCAGCCCGTCAACGTTTCCTCGCCGGGGGGCACACGAGCAGTACTTC.

The chain recombines TRBV19 with TRBJ1-1, with D possibly matching TRBD1 (5 bases). V dropped 6 bases and J dropped 1 base, with 12 bases sitting between them. The CDR3 covers 14 residues. Germline CDR1 LNHDA, CDR2 SQIVND (reference sequence). This chain's CDR3 is CASRGGFANTEAFF. The CDR3 DNA is TGTGCCAGTAGGGGGGGGTTTGCGAACACTGAAGCTTTCTTT.

V usage is TRBV11-2 and J usage is TRBJ2-3; D may be TRBD1 (7 bases). CDR1 SGHAT and CDR2 FQNNGV come from the germline V gene. Trimming took 1 base from V and 2 from J, leaving 19 bases between them. The CDR3 is 18 amino acids. The CDR3 loop is CASSLVLAGGPPTDTQYF. Here the CDR3 DNA reads TGTGCCAGCAGCTTAGTACTGGCAGGGGGGCCCCCCACAGATACGCAGTATTTT.

The chain employs TRBV12-2 and TRBJ2-1; the D call of TRBD2 is as the table states it, not checked on the DNA. TRBV12-2 is flagged as a pseudogene. The CDR3 contains 20 residues. The CDR3 reads CASRLRIGGALADSYNEQFF. CDR3 bases: TGTGCAAGTCGCTTAAGGATAGGAGGGGCACTAGCGGACTCCTACAATGAGCAGTTCTTC.

The rearrangement joins TRBV30 to TRBJ1-5; weak D call: TRBD1 (5 bases). Trimming left V 4 bases short and J 6 bases short, with 13 bases between. The CDR3 spans 13 residues. The germline V gene has CDR1 GTSNPN and CDR2 SVGIG (reference sequence). The CDR3 loop reads CAWKEGVGQPQHF. The CDR3, as DNA: TGTGCCTGGAAGGAAGGGGTAGGTCAGCCCCAGCATTTT.

This rearrangement joins TRBV21-1 to TRBJ1-2; the D segment call TRBD1 is taken from the table without a DNA check. TRBV21-1 is a pseudogene. CDR3 length equals 15 residues. The CDR3 reads CASSKVGPGGRGYTF. DNA of the CDR3: TGTGCCAGCAGCAAAGTGGGCCCAGGGGGCAGAGGCTACACCTTC.

V is TRBV5-4 and J is TRBJ2-3, with D maybe TRBD2 (6 bases). Germline CDR1 reads SGHNT; CDR2 reads YYREEE (reference sequence). This CDR3 has 15 residues. Trimming stripped 6 bases from V and 1 base from J, with 15 bases between. The CDR3 nucleotides are TGTGCCAGCACCTTTAGGGACTTCGGCACAGATACGCAGTATTTT. It specifies CASTFRDFGTDTQYF.

The chain recombines TRBV9 with TRBJ1-2, with D possibly matching TRBD1 (6 bases). Trimming took 0 bases from V and 6 from J, leaving 9 bases between them. The CDR3 has 13 residues. Germline CDR1 reads SGDLS; CDR2 reads YYNGEE. The CDR3 sequence is CASSVAGAHGYTF. The DNA of the CDR3 is TGTGCCAGCAGCGTAGCAGGGGCACATGGCTACACCTTC.

The J gene is TRBJ2-7, the V gene TRBV29-1, with 7 bases lining up with TRBD1. Germline V lookup: CDR1 SQVTM, CDR2 ANQGSEA. J was trimmed by 2 bases and V by 3 bases; bases with no gene match: 13. The length of the CDR3 is 16 residues. The CDR3 DNA reads as TGCAGCGTTGATTCTCTCTTGACAGGGCAAACCTACGAGCAGTACTTC. Residues: CSVDSLLTGQTYEQYF.

V and J are TRBV2 and TRBJ2-7; 7 nucleotides line up with TRBD1. The germline CDR1 and CDR2 sequences are SNHLY and FYNNEI. The CDR3 spans 12 residues. V lost 7 bases, J lost 2 bases, and 2 bases stayed unmatched. The CDR3 DNA sequence: TGTGCCAGCAACAGGGGCACCTACGAGCAGTACTTC. Its protein product is CASNRGTYEQYF.

V and J are TRBV29-1 and TRBJ2-1; 7 positions match TRBD2. Germline CDR1 and CDR2: SQVTM and ANQGSEA. The J segment lost 4 bases and the V segment lost 4 bases, leaving 7 bases of the junction unmatched. This CDR3 spans 14 amino acids. The CDR3: CSVAAGVSYNEQFF. CDR3 DNA: TGCAGCGTTGCGGCGGGAGTAAGTTACAATGAGCAGTTCTTC.

The CDR3 DNA follows: TGCGCCAGCAGCTTGACAGGGGAATATGGCTACACCTTC. The encoded protein is CASSLTGEYGYTF. This chain joins TRBV5-1 and TRBJ1-2; 7 bases are shared with TRBD1. The CDR3 contains 13 residues. CDR1 SGHRS and CDR2 YFSETQ come from the germline V gene. The junction had 2 bases not matched to a gene; V was cut back by 1 base and J by 5 bases.

The rearrangement joins TRBV5-1 to TRBJ2-2, with TRBD1 identical over 9 bases. The germline V gene has CDR1 SGHRS and CDR2 YFSETQ. After removal of 4 bases from V and 6 bases from J, the junction contained 7 bases not matched to a gene. CDR3 length: 15 amino acids. CDR3 bases: TGCGCCAGCAGCCCCGGGACAGGGTACGCCGGGGAGCTGTTTTTT. This encodes CASSPGTGYAGELFF.

This sequence joins TRBV11-3 and TRBJ2-3, with 7 bases aligning to TRBD1. CDR1 and CDR2 (germline): SGHNT, YENEEA. V trimming: 5 bases; J trimming: 0 bases; junction bases outside the gene matches: 8. The CDR3 contains 16 residues. The DNA of the CDR3 is TGTGCCAGCAGCGCCACCGGGACAGATAGCACAGATACGCAGTATTTT. This translates into CASSATGTDSTDTQYF. Full variable domain (remainder filled in from reference TRBV11-3 and TRBJ2-3): EAGVVQSPRYKIIEKKQPVAFWCNPISGHNTLYWYLQNLGQGPELLIRYENEEAVDDSQLPKDRFSAERLKGVDSTLKIQPAELGDSAVYLCASSATGTDSTDTQYFGPGTRLTVL.

In this sample, this clone turned up once. The chain joins TRBV7-9 to TRBJ1-3; D is uncertain. V dropped 2 bases and J dropped 4 bases, with 15 bases sitting between them. The CDR3 loop spans 16 amino acids. Germline V lookup: CDR1 SEHNR, CDR2 FQNEAQ (reference sequence). The DNA of the CDR3 is TGTGCCAGCAGCTTAAACAGCAAGAATCTCGGAAACACCATATATTTT. The encoded protein is CASSLNSKNLGNTIYF. Full variable domain (rest looked up from reference TRBV7-9 and TRBJ1-3): DTGVSQNPRHKITKRGQNVTFRCDPISEHNRLYWYRQTLGQGPEFLTYFQNEAQLEKSRLLSDRFSAERPKGSFSTLEIQRTEQGDSAMYLCASSLNSKNLGNTIYFGEGSWLTVV.

Concerning this clone itself: This CDR3 is also generated by other DNA sequences in the sample. V and J are TRBV29-1 and TRBJ1-1, with 7 nucleotides matching TRBD1. Germline-derived CDR1 and CDR2 are SQVTM and ANQGSEA. V lost 6 bases, J lost 5 bases, and 9 bases stayed unmatched. This CDR3 is 13 amino acids long. CDR3: CSVLTGQGTEAFF. The CDR3, as DNA: TGCAGCGTCCTGACAGGGCAGGGTACTGAAGCTTTCTTT.

The chain has TRBV7-8 and TRBJ2-5, with 13 bases matching TRBD2. This CDR3 spans 18 amino acids. Germline CDR1 is SGHVS and CDR2 is FQNEAQ. After removal of 0 bases from V and 5 bases from J, the junction contained 9 bases not matched to a gene. The CDR3 region is CASSLATSGRASMETQYF. DNA for the CDR3: TGTGCCAGCAGCTTAGCAACTAGCGGGAGGGCCTCCATGGAGACCCAGTACTTC.

The CDR3 here is CALTGITDTQYF. CDR3 bases: TGTGCCTTGACAGGGATCACAGATACGCAGTATTTT. The chain is built from TRBV30 and TRBJ2-3; TRBD1 matches at 7 bases. The CDR3 is 12 amino acids. Germline V gives CDR1 GTSNPN, CDR2 SVGIG (reference sequence). The trim removed 7 bases at V and 2 bases at J, leaving 3 bases unmatched. The full variable domain, its missing parts supplied by reference TRBV30 and TRBJ2-3, is SQTIHQWPATLVQPVGSPLSLECTVEGTSNPNLYWYRQAAGRGLQLLFYSVGIGQISSEVPQNLSASRPQDRQFILSSKKLLLSDSGFYLCALTGITDTQYFGPGTRLTVL.

This chain links TRBV11-3 with TRBJ2-7; 11 positions agree with TRBD1. The ends lost 6 bases at V and 6 bases at J; junction bases unmatched: 10. Germline V gene data show CDR1 as SGHNT and CDR2 as YENEEA. This CDR3 spans 15 amino acids. CDR3 DNA sequence: TGTGCCAGCAGTTCCTCCCGGACAGGGGGCGCCGAGCAGTACTTC. It translates to CASSSSRTGGAEQYF.

The chain carries TRBV9 and TRBJ2-6; no definite D call. The V gene lost 2 bases and the J gene lost 1 base, with 4 bases spanning the gap. This CDR3 contains 14 residues. Germline CDR1 SGDLS, CDR2 YYNGEE. The CDR3 loop reads CASSVYSGANVLTF. In nucleotides, the CDR3 is TGTGCCAGCAGCGTCTATTCTGGGGCCAACGTCCTGACTTTC. Full variable domain (rest looked up from reference TRBV9 and TRBJ2-6): DSGVTQTPKHLITATGQRVTLRCSPRSGDLSVYWYQQSLDQGLQFLIQYYNGEERAKGNILERFSAQQFPDLHSELNLSSLELGDSALYFCASSVYSGANVLTFGAGSRLTVL.

The rearrangement links TRBV19 to TRBJ2-3; D gene unclear. V gave up 6 bases and J gave up 0 bases, with 7 bases separating them. The germline V gene has CDR1 LNHDA and CDR2 SQIVND (reference sequence). The CDR3 is 13 amino acids. CDR3 region: CASRQPSTDTQYF. For the CDR3, the DNA is TGTGCCAGTAGACAGCCTAGCACAGATACGCAGTATTTT.